This entry lists 23 T cell receptor beta chains sequenced from one sample in a study of long-term antiretroviral therapy in people with HIV. The authors ran the immunoSEQ assay, v3.0, at survey level. TCRdb's copy holds only in-frame clones and misses some; the assay was immunoSEQ multiplex PCR. This table has some 19,000 clones, over 75% appearing once. This specimen consisted of unsorted PBMCs, obtained 2.6 years after starting antiretroviral therapy. The receptors come from a woman between 50 and 59 years old with HIV.

Here the CDR3 reads CASSQDDRGTEPQHF. CDR3 DNA sequence: TGCGCCAGCAGCCAGGACGACAGGGGAACTGAGCCCCAGCATTTT. The V and J genes are TRBV4-1 and TRBJ1-5, with 8 bases fitting TRBD1. Germline loops: CDR1 MGHRA, CDR2 YSYEKL. The V gene end was trimmed by 3 bases and the J gene end by 8 bases; junction bases not matched to a gene: 9. The CDR3 is made up of 15 amino acids.

The chain has TRBV15 and TRBJ1-1; D is undetermined. The CDR3 has 14 residues. The germline gives CDR1 LNHNV, CDR2 YYDKDF (reference sequence). The V and J ends lost 0 bases and 4 bases respectively, with 9 bases between them. CDR3 nucleotide sequence: TGTGCCACCAGCAGAGAGGGTATGGGCACTGAAGCTTTCTTT. This sequence encodes CATSREGMGTEAFF.

The chain is built from TRBV15 and TRBJ1-5; tentatively, D is TRBD1 (5 bases). The CDR3 has 15 amino acids. Trimming pared 1 base from V and 3 bases from J, leaving 10 bases between. Germline CDR1 LNHNV, CDR2 YYDKDF (reference sequence). CDR3 nucleotides: TGTGCCACCAGCAGAGCTCGACAGAACAATCAGCCCCAGCATTTT. It is translated as CATSRARQNNQPQHF.

Concerning this clone itself: One junction end does not reproduce the germline sequence, and a read error may be involved. The rearrangement links TRBV18 to TRBJ2-7; weak D call: TRBD1 (6 bases). CDR3 length equals 13 residues. The germline V gene encodes CDR1 KGHSH and CDR2 LQKENI. The CDR3: CASSPGGPVRSDF. The CDR3 DNA reads TGTGCCAGCTCACCAGGGGGCCCCGTTCGGTCGGACTTC.

The V gene is TRBV28, the J gene TRBJ2-7; D could derive from TRBD1 or TRBD2 (5 bases each). The CDR3 length is 13 residues. Germline CDR1 is MDHEN and CDR2 is SYDVKM. Trimming took 6 bases from V and 3 from J, leaving 12 bases between them. CDR3 amino acids: CASRGPSGYEQYF. The CDR3 coding sequence is TGTGCCAGCAGGGGACCCAGCGGCTACGAGCAGTACTTC.

This clone was detected once. The chain joins TRBV19 to TRBJ2-3, with TRBD2 matching 12 bases. CDR1 and CDR2 (germline): LNHDA, SQIVND (reference sequence). This CDR3 region has 15 residues. The J segment lost 5 bases and the V segment lost 9 bases, leaving 9 bases of the junction unmatched. DNA of the CDR3: TGTGCCAGCGGACTAGCGGGACATCTGGGAGATACGCAGTATTTT. Translated, it gives CASGLAGHLGDTQYF.

CDR3 protein: CASSLAQGLAGAADTQYF. The DNA of the CDR3 is TGTGCCAGCAGCTTAGCCCAGGGGCTAGCGGGAGCGGCAGATACGCAGTATTTT. The J gene is TRBJ2-3, the V gene TRBV7-2; 10 nucleotides line up with TRBD2. V shed 0 bases and J 4 bases; nucleotides not matched to a gene: 10. From germline, CDR1 is SGHTA and CDR2 FQGNSA. This CDR3 region has 18 residues. The variable domain in full, with the rest retrieved from reference TRBV7-2 and TRBJ2-3, is GAGVSQSPSNKVTEKGKDVELRCDPISGHTALYWYRQSLGQGLEFLIYFQGNSAPDKSGLPSDRFSAERTGGSVSTLTIQRTQQEDSAVYLCASSLAQGLAGAADTQYFGPGTRLTVL.

This clone was observed a single time. The chain employs TRBV6-1 and TRBJ1-1, with D possibly being TRBD1 (5 bases). The CDR3 is 15 residues long. Germline V gives CDR1 MNHNS, CDR2 SASEGT. Trimming left V 6 bases short and J 1 base short, with 15 bases between. DNA of the CDR3: TGTGCCAGCAGGGAGTGGGGGGGGTCGAACACTGAAGCTTTCTTT. This sequence encodes CASREWGGSNTEAFF.

V is TRBV28 and J is TRBJ1-2; no reliable D call. Trimming left V 5 bases short and J 2 bases short, with 12 bases between. The germline CDR1 and CDR2 sequences are MDHEN and SYDVKM. The CDR3 has 14 residues. The CDR3 nucleotides read TGTGCCAGCAGTGCGGGTTTACCCAACTATGGCTACACCTTC. It codes for CASSAGLPNYGYTF.

The chain carries TRBV28 and TRBJ2-7; D is perhaps TRBD1 or TRBD2 (5 bases each). The CDR3 runs to 16 residues. Germline assignment: CDR1 MDHEN and CDR2 SYDVKM. The V and J ends lost 4 bases and 5 bases respectively, with 21 bases between them. The chain's CDR3 is CASSYRRGPLVNEQYF. DNA for the CDR3: TGTGCCAGCAGTTACCGCCGGGGACCACTAGTTAACGAGCAGTACTTC.

This chain connects TRBV5-6 to TRBJ2-2, with 13 bases aligning to TRBD2. With 4 bases clipped from V and 5 bases from J, the junction kept 11 bases outside the gene matches. The CDR3 covers 18 residues. Germline CDR1 reads SGHDT; CDR2 reads YYEEEE. The CDR3 here is CASSTGLAGDRWTGELFF. CDR3 sequence (DNA): TGTGCCAGCAGCACTGGACTAGCGGGAGACCGGTGGACCGGGGAGCTGTTTTTT.

V gene TRBV11-2 combines with J gene TRBJ2-7, with 14 bases that match TRBD2. V shed 3 bases and J 4 bases; nucleotides not matched to a gene: 5. The germline gives CDR1 SGHAT, CDR2 FQNNGV. The CDR3 runs 16 residues. CDR3 nucleotide sequence: TGTGCCAGCAGCTTGGCCGGGACTAGCGGGAGATACGAGCAGTACTTC. Amino acid sequence: CASSLAGTSGRYEQYF.

This chain links TRBV10-3 with TRBJ1-1; possible D gene TRBD1, 5 bases. The germline gives CDR1 ENHRY, CDR2 SYGVKD. Trimming stripped 11 bases from V and 4 bases from J, with 17 bases between. This CDR3 is 13 amino acids long. Written as DNA, the CDR3 is TGTGCCTCTAGGGGAGGGTTGGGCACTGAAGCTTTCTTT. It encodes CASRGGLGTEAFF.

This chain joins TRBV5-1 and TRBJ2-7; 10 bases agree with TRBD1. V trimming: 1 base; J trimming: 2 bases; junction bases outside the gene matches: 3. This CDR3 region has 15 residues. Germline values: CDR1 SGHRS, CDR2 YFSETQ. CDR3 in amino acids: CASSLTGTGAYEQYF. The CDR3 DNA is TGCGCCAGCAGCTTGACCGGGACAGGGGCCTACGAGCAGTACTTC.

This sequence joins TRBV5-1 and TRBJ1-1, with a weak D call TRBD1 (5 bases). V shed 3 bases and J shed 1 base, with 7 bases lying between them. The length of the CDR3 is 13 residues. Germline loops: CDR1 SGHRS, CDR2 YFSETQ. CDR3 nucleotides: TGCGCCAGCAGCTCGCAGGGGAACACTGAAGCTTTCTTT. The encoded protein is CASSSQGNTEAFF.

This clone was seen a handful of times. This chain connects TRBV28 to TRBJ2-3, with D uncertain. The V gene's germline CDR1 is MDHEN and CDR2 SYDVKM. V lost 2 bases, J lost 0 bases, and 9 bases lay in between. This CDR3 is 15 amino acids long. CDR3 residues: CASSLKPWSTDTQYF. In DNA, the CDR3 is TGTGCCAGCAGTTTAAAGCCGTGGAGCACAGATACGCAGTATTTT.

V usage is TRBV28 and J usage is TRBJ1-2; a weak D match, TRBD1 (5 bases). This CDR3 is 13 amino acids long. The germline CDR1 and CDR2 sequences are MDHEN and SYDVKM. V lost 10 bases to trimming and J lost 3 bases, with 15 bases between them. The CDR3 region is CATSGRDHYGYTF. CDR3 nucleotides: TGTGCCACCTCAGGGAGGGACCACTATGGCTACACCTTC.

V gene TRBV6-5 combines with J gene TRBJ1-2; D gene uncertain. CDR1 and CDR2 (germline): MNHEY, SVGAGI. The V gene lost 0 bases and the J gene lost 2 bases, with 7 bases spanning the gap. This CDR3 has 14 amino acids. The chain's CDR3 is CASSYSNSNYGYTF. In nucleotides, the CDR3 is TGTGCCAGCAGTTACTCGAACTCGAACTATGGCTACACCTTC.

This chain links TRBV6-6 with TRBJ1-2, with D perhaps TRBD1 (6 bases). With 2 bases removed from V and 3 bases from J, the gap between germline ends came to 10 bases. Germline V gene data show CDR1 as MNHNY and CDR2 as SVGAGI (reference sequence). This CDR3 is built from 14 residues. The CDR3 spells CASSYTRTDYGYTF. In DNA, the CDR3 is TGTGCCAGCAGTTACACACGGACAGACTATGGCTACACCTTC.

In this sample, this clone turned up once. The genes are TRBV18 and TRBJ2-7; D may be TRBD2 (5 bases). V lost 3 bases and J 8 bases, leaving 17 bases between the germline ends. CDR3 size: 14 residues. CDR1 is KGHSH and CDR2 is LQKENI in the germline V gene. The CDR3 DNA sequence: TGTGCCAGCTCACCCCCCAGCGGATCTACGAAGCAGTACTTC. Translated: CASSPPSGSTKQYF. The whole variable domain, filled in from reference TRBV18 and TRBJ2-7, reads NAGVMQNPRHLVRRRGQEARLRCSPMKGHSHVYWYRQLPEEGLKFMVYLQKENIIDESGMPKERFSAEFPKEGPSILRIQQVVRGDSAAYFCASSPPSGSTKQYFGPGTRLTVT.

The chain carries TRBV18 and TRBJ1-1, with D unclear. The V end lost 0 bases, the J end lost 0 bases, and 2 bases lay between the germline ends. Germline CDR1 reads KGHSH; CDR2 reads LQKENI. This CDR3 spans 13 amino acids. DNA of the CDR3: TGTGCCAGCTCACCACCGATGAACACTGAAGCTTTCTTT. Amino acid sequence: CASSPPMNTEAFF.

V gene TRBV27 combines with J gene TRBJ2-5; 9 bases line up with TRBD2. This CDR3 has 17 amino acids. J lost 5 bases, V lost 4 bases, and 14 bases had no gene match. Germline CDR1 reads MNHEY; CDR2 reads SMNVEV (reference sequence). The DNA for the CDR3 is TGTGCCAGCAGTTGGTCGGTGGGGCTAGCGGGAATGGAGACCCAGTACTTC. As protein: CASSWSVGLAGMETQYF.

This chain links TRBV2 with TRBJ2-7; the match to TRBD2 covers 9 bases. Germline loops: CDR1 SNHLY, CDR2 FYNNEI. V was pared by 6 bases and J by 5 bases, with 5 bases of the junction left unmatched. The CDR3 sequence is 13 residues long. In DNA form, the CDR3 reads TGTGCCAGCAGAGTTAGCGGGAGAGACGAGCAGTACTTC. This encodes CASRVSGRDEQYF. Drawing the rest from reference TRBV2 and TRBJ2-7, the complete variable domain is EPEVTQTPSHQVTQMGQEVILRCVPISNHLYFYWYRQILGQKVEFLVSFYNNEISEKSEIFDDQFSVERPDGSNFTLKIRSTKLEDSAMYFCASRVSGRDEQYFGPGTRLTVT.